The 6 T cell receptor beta chains reported below all come from one sample, sequenced in a study of cytomegalovirus exposure and HLA in healthy donors. The PCR used 60 Vbeta and 13 Jbeta primers. Some clones are missing from TCRdb's copy, which holds only in-frame ones; the method was immunoSEQ multiplex PCR. The profile shows about 140,000 clones, approximately 80% of them singletons. The sequenced material came from PBMCs. These receptors were taken from a woman aged 45-65 years in good health and CMV-seropositive.

CDR3 nucleotides: TGCGCCAGCAGTTACGGACGGGGGAATCGTGCAGATACGCAGTATTTT. It yields the protein CASSYGRGNRADTQYF. V gene TRBV4-1 combines with J gene TRBJ2-3; D is perhaps TRBD2 (6 bases). Trimming cost V 6 bases and J 4 bases, with 20 bases left between them. This CDR3 has 16 amino acids. Germline V gene sequence: CDR1 MGHRA, CDR2 YSYEKL.

This clone was seen only a few times. This chain uses TRBV11-1 with TRBJ2-1; 9 nucleotides line up with TRBD2. The J segment lost 1 base and the V segment lost 4 bases, leaving 14 bases of the junction unmatched. This CDR3 contains 19 residues. The germline gives CDR1 SGHAT, CDR2 FQDESV (reference sequence). The CDR3 DNA sequence: TGTGCCAGCAGCTCCTCCGCTTATATAGCGGGGGATTCCTACAATGAGCAGTTCTTC. It codes for CASSSSAYIAGDSYNEQFF.

This clone was seen a single time. The chain is built from TRBV7-8 and TRBJ2-1, with D unresolved. Germline CDR1 reads SGHVS; CDR2 reads FQNEAQ. V lost 1 base to trimming and J lost 7 bases, with 11 bases between them. The CDR3 is 14 amino acids. The CDR3 sequence is CASSLVLGPNEQFF. CDR3 nucleotides: TGTGCCAGCAGCTTAGTTCTGGGCCCTAATGAGCAGTTCTTC.

The chain carries TRBV4-1 and TRBJ2-7, with D tentatively TRBD2 (5 bases). Deletions cut 0 bases from V and 2 bases from J, with 11 bases between. Germline V gene sequence: CDR1 MGHRA, CDR2 YSYEKL. This CDR3 has 15 amino acids. In DNA, the CDR3 is TGCGCCAGCAGCCAAGATGCCGGGAATCCCTACGAGCAGTACTTC. It yields the protein CASSQDAGNPYEQYF.

The gene calls are TRBV6-5 and TRBJ1-1; D remains unclear. The CDR3 has 13 amino acids. V lost 6 bases to trimming and J lost 5 bases, with 13 bases between them. Germline values: CDR1 MNHEY, CDR2 SVGAGI. CDR3 protein: CASSLTEQTEAFF. The CDR3 bases are TGTGCCAGCAGCCTCACTGAACAGACTGAAGCTTTCTTT.

The rearrangement joins TRBV5-1 to TRBJ2-7; D gene unclear. The ends were cut back, 0 bases at V and 2 bases at J, with 6 bases in the middle. The CDR3 covers 13 residues. From germline, CDR1 is SGHRS and CDR2 YFSETQ. CDR3 DNA: TGCGCCAGCAGCTTGGAAGCCCCCTACGAGCAGTACTTC. This encodes CASSLEAPYEQYF. The full variable domain, in which reference TRBV5-1 and TRBJ2-7 provide the parts outside the CDR3, is KAGVTQTPRYLIKTRGQQVTLSCSPISGHRSVSWYQQTPGQGLQFLFEYFSETQRNKGNFPGRFSGRQFSNSRSEMNVSTLELGDSALYLCASSLEAPYEQYFGPGTRLTVT.